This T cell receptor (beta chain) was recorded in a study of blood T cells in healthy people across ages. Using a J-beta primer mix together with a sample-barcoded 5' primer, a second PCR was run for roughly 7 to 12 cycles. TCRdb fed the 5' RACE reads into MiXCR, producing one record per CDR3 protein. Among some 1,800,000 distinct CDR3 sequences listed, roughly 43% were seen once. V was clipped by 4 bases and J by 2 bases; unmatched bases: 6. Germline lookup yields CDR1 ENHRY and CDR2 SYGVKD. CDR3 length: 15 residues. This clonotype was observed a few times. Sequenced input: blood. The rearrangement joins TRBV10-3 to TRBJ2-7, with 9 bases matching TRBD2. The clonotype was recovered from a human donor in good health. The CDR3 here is CAISAGTSLPYEQYF. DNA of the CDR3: TGTGCCATCAGTGCCGGGACTAGCTTACCCTACGAGCAGTACTTC.